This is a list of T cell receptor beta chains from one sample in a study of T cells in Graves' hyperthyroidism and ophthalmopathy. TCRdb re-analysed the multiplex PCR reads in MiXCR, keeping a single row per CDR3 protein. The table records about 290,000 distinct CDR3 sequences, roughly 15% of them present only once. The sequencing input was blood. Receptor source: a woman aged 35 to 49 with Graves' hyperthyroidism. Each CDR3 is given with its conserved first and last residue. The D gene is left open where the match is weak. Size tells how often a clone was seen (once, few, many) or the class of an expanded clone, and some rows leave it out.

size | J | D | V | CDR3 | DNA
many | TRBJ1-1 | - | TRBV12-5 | CASGRTDTNTEAFF | TGTGCTAGTGGCCGAACCGACACGAACACTGAAGCTTTCTTT
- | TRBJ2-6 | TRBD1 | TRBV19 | CASKDRAGANVLTF | TGTGCCAGTAAGGACAGGGCTGGGGCCAACGTCCTGACTTTC
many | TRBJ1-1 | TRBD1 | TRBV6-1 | CASTLDRRNTEAFF | TGTGCCAGCACTTTGGACAGGCGTAACACTGAAGCTTTCTTT
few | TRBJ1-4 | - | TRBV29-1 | CAGGVEKLFF | TGCGCTGGGGGGGTTGAAAAACTGTTTTTT
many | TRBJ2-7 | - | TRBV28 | CASTLGRPYEQYF | TGTGCCAGCACCCTGGGACGACCCTACGAGCAGTACTTC
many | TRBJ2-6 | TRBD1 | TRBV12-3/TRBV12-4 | CASSFGTASGANVLTF | TGTGCCAGCAGTTTCGGGACAGCCTCTGGGGCCAACGTCCTGACTTTC
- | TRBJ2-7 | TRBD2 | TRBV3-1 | CASSQWEGTYEQYF | TGTGCCAGCAGCCAGTGGGAGGGAACCTACGAGCAGTACTTC
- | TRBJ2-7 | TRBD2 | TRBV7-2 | CASSPRGLAASEQYF | TGTGCCAGCAGCCCAAGAGGACTAGCAGCCTCCGAGCAGTACTTC
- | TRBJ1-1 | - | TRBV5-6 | CASSHLEEAFF | TGTGCCAGCAGCCACCTGGAAGAAGCTTTCTTT
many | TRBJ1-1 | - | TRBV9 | CASSLGTLGDTEAFF | TGTGCCAGCAGCCTGGGGACTTTGGGGGACACTGAAGCTTTCTTT
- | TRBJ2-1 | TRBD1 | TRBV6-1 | CASRGTGESYNEQFF | TGTGCCAGCAGGGGGACAGGGGAGTCCTACAATGAGCAGTTCTTC
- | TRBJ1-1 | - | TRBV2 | CASKGETNTEAFF | TGTGCCAGCAAAGGGGAAACAAACACTGAAGCTTTCTTT
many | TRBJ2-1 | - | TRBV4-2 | CASSQLTYYGDLYNEQFF | TGTGCCAGCAGCCAATTGACCTATTACGGGGATCTCTACAATGAGCAGTTCTTC
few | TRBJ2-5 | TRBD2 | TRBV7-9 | CASSLELAGDWNQETQYF | TGTGCCAGCAGCTTAGAACTAGCGGGAGACTGGAATCAAGAGACCCAGTACTTC
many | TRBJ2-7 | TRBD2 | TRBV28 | CASSPTLAVYEQYF | TGTGCCAGCAGTCCCACACTAGCGGTTTACGAGCAGTACTTC
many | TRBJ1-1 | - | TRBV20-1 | CSAREGRGGPEAFF | TGCAGTGCTAGAGAAGGACGGGGTGGGCCTGAAGCTTTCTTT
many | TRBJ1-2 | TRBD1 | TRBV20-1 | CSARTGGSNYGYTF | TGCAGTGCTAGAACAGGGGGATCTAACTATGGCTACACCTTC
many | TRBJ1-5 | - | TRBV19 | CASSITAHSNQPQHF | TGTGCCAGTAGTATAACAGCTCATAGCAATCAGCCCCAGCATTTT
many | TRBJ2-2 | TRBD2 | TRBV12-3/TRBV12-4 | CASSGSGKNTGELFF | TGTGCCAGCAGTGGGAGCGGGAAGAACACCGGGGAGCTGTTTTTT
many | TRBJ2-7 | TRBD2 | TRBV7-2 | CASSLSLADGEQYF | TGTGCCAGCAGCTTAAGTCTAGCGGACGGGGAGCAGTACTTC
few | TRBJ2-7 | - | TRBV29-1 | CSVDERAPGEQYF | TGCAGCGTTGACGAGAGGGCCCCGGGGGAGCAGTACTTC
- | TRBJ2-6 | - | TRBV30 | CAWKKSGANVLTF | TGTGCCTGGAAGAAATCTGGGGCCAACGTCCTGACTTTC
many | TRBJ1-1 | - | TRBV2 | CASSPMNTEAFF | TGTGCCAGCAGTCCGATGAACACTGAAGCTTTCTTT
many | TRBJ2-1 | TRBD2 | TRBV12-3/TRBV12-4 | CASFTSGGYNEQFF | TGTGCCAGCTTTACTAGCGGGGGCTACAATGAGCAGTTCTTC
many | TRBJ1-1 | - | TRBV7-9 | CASSAPTPGNTEAFF | TGTGCCAGCAGCGCCCCCACGCCAGGGAACACTGAAGCTTTCTTT
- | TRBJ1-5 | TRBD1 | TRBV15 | CATSRSATGRGSNQPQHF | TGTGCCACCAGCAGATCTGCGACAGGGCGGGGGAGCAATCAGCCCCAGCATTTT
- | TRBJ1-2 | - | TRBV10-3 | CASSESVGGTNYGYTF | TGTGCCAGCAGTGAGTCGGTGGGGGGTACTAACTATGGCTACACCTTC
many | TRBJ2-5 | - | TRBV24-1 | CATSPGVLVWETQYF | TGTGCCACCAGTCCGGGGGTACTCGTTTGGGAGACCCAGTACTTC
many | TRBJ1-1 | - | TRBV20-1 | CSARDPTGLNTEAFF | TGCAGTGCTAGAGACCCGACAGGCCTCAACACTGAAGCTTTCTTT
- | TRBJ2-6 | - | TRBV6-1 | CASTFRLDVHSGANVLTF | TGTGCCAGCACCTTCCGCCTGGACGTTCACTCTGGGGCCAACGTCCTGACTTTC
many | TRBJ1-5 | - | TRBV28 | CASREGRSFPQHF | TGTGCCAGCCGGGAGGGAAGGTCGTTCCCCCAGCATTTT
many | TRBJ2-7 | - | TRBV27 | CASSLRDGLSYEQYF | TGTGCCAGCAGTTTAAGGGACGGACTCTCCTACGAGCAGTACTTC
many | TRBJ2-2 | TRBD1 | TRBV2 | CASSLQGATGELFF | TGTGCCAGCAGTTTGCAGGGGGCAACCGGGGAGCTGTTTTTT
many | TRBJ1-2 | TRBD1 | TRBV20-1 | CSALRQGGRYGYTF | TGCAGTGCTCTAAGACAGGGAGGGCGATATGGCTACACCTTC
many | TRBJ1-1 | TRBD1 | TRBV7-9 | CASSLEDRGAFF | TGTGCCAGCAGCTTAGAGGACAGGGGAGCTTTCTTT
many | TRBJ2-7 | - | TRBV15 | CATSRDRGGGYEQYF | TGTGCCACCAGCAGAGATCGGGGCGGAGGCTACGAGCAGTACTTC
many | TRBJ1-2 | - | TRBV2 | CASSESFMGPTPNYGYTF | TGTGCCAGCAGTGAATCTTTCATGGGACCGACGCCCAACTATGGCTACACCTTC
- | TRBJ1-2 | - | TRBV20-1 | CSASNRVFGTF | TGCAGCGCATCGAACAGGGTATTTGGCACCTTC
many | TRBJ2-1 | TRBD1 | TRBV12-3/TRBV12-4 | CASSPGQVYNEQFF | TGTGCCAGCAGTCCCGGACAGGTGTACAATGAGCAGTTCTTC
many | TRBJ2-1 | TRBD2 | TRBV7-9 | CASSFHGLAGYNEQFF | TGTGCCAGCAGCTTCCACGGACTAGCGGGATACAATGAGCAGTTCTTC
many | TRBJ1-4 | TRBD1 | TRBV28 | CASRATDRVNEKLFF | TGTGCCAGCAGAGCCACGGACAGGGTCAATGAAAAACTGTTTTTT
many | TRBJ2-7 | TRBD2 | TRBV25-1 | CASSPSGTSGSSYEQYF | TGTGCCAGCAGTCCCTCGGGGACTAGCGGGAGCTCCTACGAGCAGTACTTC
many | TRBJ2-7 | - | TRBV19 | CASSIAADSRYEQYF | TGTGCCAGTAGTATTGCGGCGGACTCCCGGTACGAGCAGTACTTC
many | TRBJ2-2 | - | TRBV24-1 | CATSDFGLSPRKLFF | TGTGCCACCAGTGATTTTGGACTGTCCCCTCGAAAGCTGTTTTTT
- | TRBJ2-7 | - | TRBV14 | CAQPVRVPGRIGVHEQYF | TGTGCCCAACCCGTCCGAGTCCCCGGGCGCATTGGGGTCCACGAGCAGTACTTC
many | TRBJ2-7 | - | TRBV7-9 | CASSLVLNEQYF | TGTGCCAGCAGCTTAGTCTTGAACGAGCAGTACTTC
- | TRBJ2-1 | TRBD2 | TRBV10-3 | CAIAPSGSNEQFF | TGTGCCATCGCGCCTAGCGGGTCCAATGAGCAGTTCTTC
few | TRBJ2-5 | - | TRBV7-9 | CASSSQGNQYF | TGTGCCAGCAGCTCGCAGGGAAACCAGTACTTC
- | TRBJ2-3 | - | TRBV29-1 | CSVWADGTDTQYF | TGCAGCGTTTGGGCGGACGGCACAGATACGCAGTATTTT
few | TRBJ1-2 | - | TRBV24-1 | CATSDSRGGNYGYTF | TGTGCCACCAGTGATTCCCGGGGAGGAAACTATGGCTACACCTTC
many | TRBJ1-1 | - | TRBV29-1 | CSVTSLGGSTEAFF | TGCAGCGTTACCTCTTTAGGGGGAAGCACTGAAGCTTTCTTT
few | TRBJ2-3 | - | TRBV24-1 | CATSETGSTQYF | TGTGCCACCAGTGAGACAGGATCTACGCAGTATTTT
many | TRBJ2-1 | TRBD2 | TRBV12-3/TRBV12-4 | CASTDSGRGNEQFF | TGTGCCAGCACCGATAGCGGGAGAGGGAATGAGCAGTTCTTC
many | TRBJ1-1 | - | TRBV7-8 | CASSLAVQKTEAFF | TGTGCCAGCAGCTTAGCAGTCCAGAAGACTGAAGCTTTCTTT
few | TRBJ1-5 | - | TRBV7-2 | CASSLVFLNQPQHF | TGTGCCAGCAGCTTAGTCTTTCTTAATCAGCCCCAGCATTTT